The 5 T cell receptor beta chains reported below all come from one sample, sequenced in a study of neurological immune-mediated disorders (dated by TCRdb to 2018 to 2020). Libraries were prepared through 5' RACE. The instrument was an Illumina HiSeq 2500. Using fastp trimming at Q25 and MiXCR clonotype assembly, TCRdb reanalyzed the public sequencing data and kept in-frame beta chains. Rows are combined by CDR3 protein, so each entry shows the most common genes and DNA. The sample table holds 36,000 or so distinct CDR3 sequences, of which around 10% were seen once. Of the sample, 5.5% to 7% is held by the ten largest clones. Material for sequencing was PBMCs. The receptors derive from a woman younger than 45 with HTLV-1-associated myelopathy (HAM/TSP).

By share of the sample, this clonotype is medium-sized. V gene TRBV20-1 combines with J gene TRBJ2-2; unclear D gene. Germline CDR1 and CDR2: DFQATT and SNEGSKA (reference sequence). Deletions cut 3 bases from V and 6 bases from J, with 11 bases between. The CDR3 length is 13 residues. As DNA, the CDR3 is TGCAGTGCTAGGTTTGCCCTGGCCGGGGAGCTGTTTTTT. Its protein is CSARFALAGELFF.

This clonotype was recorded only once. This chain uses TRBV30 with TRBJ1-2; no clear D gene. The CDR3 is 13 residues long. Germline CDR1 and CDR2: GTSNPN and SVGIG (reference sequence). Deletions cut 1 base from V and 8 bases from J, with 14 bases between. DNA of the CDR3: TGTGCCTGGAGTGCGAAAGAAGGACGGGGCTACACCTTC. Its translation: CAWSAKEGRGYTF.

This clonotype was observed at least ten times. J is TRBJ1-1 and V is TRBV5-1; D ambiguous. This CDR3 is built from 13 residues. Germline assignment: CDR1 SGHRS and CDR2 YFSETQ. V lost 4 bases and J lost 0, with 7 bases in between. CDR3 amino acids: CASSVTMNTEAFF. DNA for the CDR3: TGCGCCAGCAGCGTAACAATGAACACTGAAGCTTTCTTT.

The chain is built from TRBV27 and TRBJ1-5, with D hard to call. This CDR3 has 14 residues. The germline V gene encodes CDR1 MNHEY and CDR2 SMNVEV (reference sequence). Deletions cut 4 bases from V and 7 bases from J, with 14 bases between. The CDR3 is CASSSIDGRQPQHF. The CDR3 DNA is TGTGCCAGCAGTTCTATTGACGGGAGACAGCCCCAGCATTTT.

Concerning this clonotype itself: It is unclear where the CDR3 begins or ends on the DNA, so no DNA is shown, and the CDR3 is as TCRdb lists it. This chain links TRBV5-1 with TRBJ2-2; no check of the table's D call, TRBD2, against the DNA was made. Counting both end residues, the CDR3 totals 19 amino acids. CDR1 is SGHRS and CDR2 is YFSETQ in the germline V gene. The CDR3 spells CASSFYICSARINTGELFF.